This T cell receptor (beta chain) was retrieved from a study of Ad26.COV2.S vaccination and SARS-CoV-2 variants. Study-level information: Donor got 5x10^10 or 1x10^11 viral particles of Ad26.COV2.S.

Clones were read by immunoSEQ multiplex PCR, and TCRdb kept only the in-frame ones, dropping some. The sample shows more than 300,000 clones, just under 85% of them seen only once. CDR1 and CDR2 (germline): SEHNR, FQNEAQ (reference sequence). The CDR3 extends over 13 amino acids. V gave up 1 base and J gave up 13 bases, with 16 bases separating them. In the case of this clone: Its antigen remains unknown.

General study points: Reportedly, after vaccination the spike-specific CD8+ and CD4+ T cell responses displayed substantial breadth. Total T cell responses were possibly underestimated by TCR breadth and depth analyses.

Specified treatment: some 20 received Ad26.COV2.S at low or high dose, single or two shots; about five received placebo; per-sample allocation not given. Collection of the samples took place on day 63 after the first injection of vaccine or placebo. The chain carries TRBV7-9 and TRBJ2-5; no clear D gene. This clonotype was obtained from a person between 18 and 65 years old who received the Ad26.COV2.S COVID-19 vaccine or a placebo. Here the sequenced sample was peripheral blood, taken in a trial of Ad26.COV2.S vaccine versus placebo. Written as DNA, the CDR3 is TGTGCCAGCAGCTTAGGTTCTTTGTCTGAACCGTACTTC. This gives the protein CASSLGSLSEPYF. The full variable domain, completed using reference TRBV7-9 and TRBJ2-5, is DTGVSQNPRHKITKRGQNVTFRCDPISEHNRLYWYRQTLGQGPEFLTYFQNEAQLEKSRLLSDRFSAERPKGSFSTLEIQRTEQGDSAMYLCASSLGSLSEPYFGPGTRLLVL.